The present TCR beta chain was sequenced within a study of OX40 agonist ivuxolimab in advanced cancers. The wider study: Subjects had a mean age of roughly 60 years, with a range of about 23 to 79; 82.7% were male.

Study-wide results and caveats: Antigen targets of the expanded peripheral T cells went undetermined. Mean expanded clone counts were higher in CD8+ than CD4+ T cells. Clonal expansion among partial responders at 0.1-3.0 mg/kg ranked near the lowest.

The CDR3 runs 12 residues. With 5 bases removed from V and 4 bases from J, the gap between germline ends came to 8 bases. The V gene's germline CDR1 is SGHAT and CDR2 FQDESV (reference sequence). In its sample, this clone was seen once. What it binds is unknown. Assay used: immunoSEQ multiplex PCR; TCRdb lists only in-frame clones, some missing. The repertoire consists of tens of thousands of clones, with more than 75% occurring once and the leading ten covering roughly 1.8%. Sample: CD4+ or CD8+ T cells sorted from blood, taken in a trial of the OX40 agonist ivuxolimab. This receptor was identified in an adult with an advanced solid tumor such as melanoma, head and neck, liver or kidney cancer. This chain connects TRBV11-1 to TRBJ1-2; D is unresolved. The CDR3 DNA sequence: TGTGCCAGCAGCCGAGACATCTATGGCTACACCTTC. As protein: CASSRDIYGYTF.